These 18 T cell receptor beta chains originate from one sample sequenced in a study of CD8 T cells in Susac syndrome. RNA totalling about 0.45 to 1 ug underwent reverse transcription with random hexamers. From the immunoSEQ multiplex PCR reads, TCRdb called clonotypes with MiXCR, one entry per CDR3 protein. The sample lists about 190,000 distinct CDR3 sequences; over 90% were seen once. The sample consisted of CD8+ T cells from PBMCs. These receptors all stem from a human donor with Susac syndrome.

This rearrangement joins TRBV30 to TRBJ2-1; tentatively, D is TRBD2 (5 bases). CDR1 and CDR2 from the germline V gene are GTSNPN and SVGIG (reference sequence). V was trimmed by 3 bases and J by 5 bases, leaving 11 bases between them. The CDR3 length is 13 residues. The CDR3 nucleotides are TGTGCCTGGAGCGACATCGGGGACAATGAGCAGTTCTTC. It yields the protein CAWSDIGDNEQFF.

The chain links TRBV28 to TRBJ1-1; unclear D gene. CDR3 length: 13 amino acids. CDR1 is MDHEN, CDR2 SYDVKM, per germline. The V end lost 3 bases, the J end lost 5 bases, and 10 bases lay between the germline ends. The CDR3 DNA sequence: TGTGCCAGCAGTTTGCGCGATGGGACTGAAGCTTTCTTT. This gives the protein CASSLRDGTEAFF. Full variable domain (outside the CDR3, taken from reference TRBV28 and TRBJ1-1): DVKVTQSSRYLVKRTGEKVFLECVQDMDHENMFWYRQDPGLGLRLIYFSYDVKMKEKGDIPEGYSVSREKKERFSLILESASTNQTSMYLCASSLRDGTEAFFGQGTRLTVV.

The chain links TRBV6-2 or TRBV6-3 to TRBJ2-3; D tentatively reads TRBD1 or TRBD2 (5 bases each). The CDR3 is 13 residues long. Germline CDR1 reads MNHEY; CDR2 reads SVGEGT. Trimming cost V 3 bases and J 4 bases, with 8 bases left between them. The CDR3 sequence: CASSYGGADTQYF. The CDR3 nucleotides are TGTGCCAGCAGTTATGGGGGAGCAGATACGCAGTATTTT.

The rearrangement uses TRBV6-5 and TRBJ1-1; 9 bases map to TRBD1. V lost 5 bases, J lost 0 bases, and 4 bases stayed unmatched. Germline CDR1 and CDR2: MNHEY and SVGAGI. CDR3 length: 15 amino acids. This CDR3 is CASSPGTGLNTEAFF. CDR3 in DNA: TGTGCCAGCAGTCCTGGGACAGGGCTGAACACTGAAGCTTTCTTT.

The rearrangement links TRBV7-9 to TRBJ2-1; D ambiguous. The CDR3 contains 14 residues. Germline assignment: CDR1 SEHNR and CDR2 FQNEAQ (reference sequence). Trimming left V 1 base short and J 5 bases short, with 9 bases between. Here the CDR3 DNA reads TGTGCCAGCAGCTTAGTGACTGGGGACAATGAGCAGTTCTTC. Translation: CASSLVTGDNEQFF. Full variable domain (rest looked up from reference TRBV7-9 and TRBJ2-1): DTGVSQNPRHKITKRGQNVTFRCDPISEHNRLYWYRQTLGQGPEFLTYFQNEAQLEKSRLLSDRFSAERPKGSFSTLEIQRTEQGDSAMYLCASSLVTGDNEQFFGPGTRLTVL.

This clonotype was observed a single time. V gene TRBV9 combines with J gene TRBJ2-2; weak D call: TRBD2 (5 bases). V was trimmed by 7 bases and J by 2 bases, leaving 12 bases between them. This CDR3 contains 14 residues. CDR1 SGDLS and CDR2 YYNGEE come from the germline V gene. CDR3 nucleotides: TGTGCCAGCGGCGGTCGGGATAACACCGGGGAGCTGTTTTTT. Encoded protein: CASGGRDNTGELFF.

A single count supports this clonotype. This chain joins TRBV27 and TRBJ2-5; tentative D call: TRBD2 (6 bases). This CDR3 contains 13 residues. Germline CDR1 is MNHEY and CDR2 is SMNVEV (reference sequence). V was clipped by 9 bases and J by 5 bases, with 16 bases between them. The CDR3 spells CASGGLMGETQYF. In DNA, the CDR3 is TGTGCCAGTGGGGGGTTGATGGGCGAGACCCAGTACTTC.

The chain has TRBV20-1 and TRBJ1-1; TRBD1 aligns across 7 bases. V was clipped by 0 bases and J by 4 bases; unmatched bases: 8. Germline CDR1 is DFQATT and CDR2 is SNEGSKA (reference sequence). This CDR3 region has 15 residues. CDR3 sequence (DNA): TGCAGTGCTAGAGATGTTGACAGGGTGAGCACTGAAGCTTTCTTT. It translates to CSARDVDRVSTEAFF.

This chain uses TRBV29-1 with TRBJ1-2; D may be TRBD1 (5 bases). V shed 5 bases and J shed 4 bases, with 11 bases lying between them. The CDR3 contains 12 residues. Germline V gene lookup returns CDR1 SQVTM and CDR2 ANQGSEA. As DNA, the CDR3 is TGCAGCGTTCGATGGGGCTCCTATGGCTACACCTTC. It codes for CSVRWGSYGYTF.

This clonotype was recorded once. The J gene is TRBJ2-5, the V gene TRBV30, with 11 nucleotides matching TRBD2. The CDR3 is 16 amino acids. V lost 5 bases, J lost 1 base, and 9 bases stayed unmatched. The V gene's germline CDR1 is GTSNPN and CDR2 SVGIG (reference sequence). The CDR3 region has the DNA TGTGCCTGGGGATTTGGGACTAGCGGCGCCCAAGAGACCCAGTACTTC. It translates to CAWGFGTSGAQETQYF.

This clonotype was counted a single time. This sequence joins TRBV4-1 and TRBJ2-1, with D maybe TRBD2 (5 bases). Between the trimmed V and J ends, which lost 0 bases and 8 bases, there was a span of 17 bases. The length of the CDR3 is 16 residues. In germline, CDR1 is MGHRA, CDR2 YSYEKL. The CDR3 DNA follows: TGCGCCAGCAGCCAAGAGCCCCCGATGAGGGCCGATGAGCAGTTCTTC. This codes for CASSQEPPMRADEQFF.

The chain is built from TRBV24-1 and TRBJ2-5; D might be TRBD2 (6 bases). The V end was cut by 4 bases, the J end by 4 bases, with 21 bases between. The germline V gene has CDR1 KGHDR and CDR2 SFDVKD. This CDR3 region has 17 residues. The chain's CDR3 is CATSDDSGGIISETQYF. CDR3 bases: TGTGCCACCAGTGACGACTCTGGCGGGATAATATCAGAGACCCAGTACTTC.

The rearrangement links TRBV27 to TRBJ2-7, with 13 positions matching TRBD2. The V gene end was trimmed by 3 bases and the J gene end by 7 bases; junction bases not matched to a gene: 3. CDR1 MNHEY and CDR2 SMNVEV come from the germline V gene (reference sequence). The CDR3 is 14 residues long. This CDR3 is CASSFQGLAGEQYF. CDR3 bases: TGTGCCAGCAGTTTCCAGGGACTAGCGGGAGAGCAGTACTTC.

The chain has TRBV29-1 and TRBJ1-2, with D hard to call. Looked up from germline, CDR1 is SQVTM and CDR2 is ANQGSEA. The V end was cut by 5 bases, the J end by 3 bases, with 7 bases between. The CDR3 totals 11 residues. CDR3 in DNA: TGCAGCGTTCTCTACGACTATGGCTACACCTTC. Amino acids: CSVLYDYGYTF. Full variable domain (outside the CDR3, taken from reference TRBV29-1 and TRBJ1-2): SAVISQKPSRDICQRGTSLTIQCQVDSQVTMMFWYRQQPGQSLTLIATANQGSEATYESGFVIDKFPISRPNLTFSTLTVSNMSPEDSSIYLCSVLYDYGYTFGSGTRLTVV.

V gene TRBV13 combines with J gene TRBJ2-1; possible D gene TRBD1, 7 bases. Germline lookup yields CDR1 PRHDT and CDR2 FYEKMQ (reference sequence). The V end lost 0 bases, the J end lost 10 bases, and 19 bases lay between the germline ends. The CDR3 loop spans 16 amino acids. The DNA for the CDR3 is TGTGCCAGCAGCTTAGGCCAGGGGGGCCGATATTCCGAGCAGTTCTTC. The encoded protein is CASSLGQGGRYSEQFF.

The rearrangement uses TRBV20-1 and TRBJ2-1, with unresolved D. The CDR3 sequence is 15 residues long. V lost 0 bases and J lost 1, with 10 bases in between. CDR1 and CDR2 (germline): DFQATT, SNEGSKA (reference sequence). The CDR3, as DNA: TGCAGTGCTAGAGATTGGCTGGATTCCTACAATGAGCAGTTCTTC. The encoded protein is CSARDWLDSYNEQFF.

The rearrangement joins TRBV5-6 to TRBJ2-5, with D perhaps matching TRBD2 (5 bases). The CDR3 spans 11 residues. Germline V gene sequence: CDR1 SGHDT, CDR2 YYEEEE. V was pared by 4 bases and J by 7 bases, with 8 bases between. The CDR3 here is CASSVGATQYF. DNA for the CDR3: TGTGCCAGCAGCGTGGGAGCGACCCAGTACTTC.

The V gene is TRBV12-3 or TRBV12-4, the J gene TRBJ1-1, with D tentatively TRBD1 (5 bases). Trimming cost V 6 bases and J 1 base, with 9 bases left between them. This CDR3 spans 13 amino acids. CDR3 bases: TGTGCCAGCAGCCGACAGCAGAACACTGAAGCTTTCTTT. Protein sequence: CASSRQQNTEAFF.